Each of the 22 T cell receptor beta chains below was sequenced from the same sample in a study of blood T cells in healthy people across ages. Then a second PCR, running about 7 to 11 cycles, was carried out with a sample-barcoded 5' primer and a J-beta primer mix. TCRdb used MiXCR to reprocess the 5' RACE reads, holding one entry per CDR3 protein. The sample has about 1,600,000 distinct CDR3 sequences, roughly 45% seen once. Sequenced: blood. The receptors shown here come from a young woman in good health.

In the case of this clonotype: The CDR3 carries no conserved terminal phenylalanine or tryptophan, so it likely arises from a read error. The genes are TRBV28 and TRBJ2-7; 8 bases map to TRBD2. The DNA matches TRBJ2-4 better at its end, which makes the J call doubtful. CDR1 is MDHEN, CDR2 SYDVKM, per germline. There are 14 residues in the CDR3. The CDR3 DNA follows: TGTGCCAGCAGTGGGACTAGAGCATTAAACATTCAGTACTTG. It translates to CASSGTRALNIQYL.

This clonotype turned up a few times. The chain recombines TRBV6-5 with TRBJ2-7, with 7 bases fitting TRBD1. V shed 1 base, J shed 2 bases, and the junction held 5 bases outside the gene matches. There are 15 residues in the CDR3. From germline, CDR1 is MNHEY and CDR2 SVGAGI. The CDR3 region is CASSYYRDRAYEQYF. The CDR3 nucleotides read TGTGCCAGCAGTTACTACCGGGACAGAGCCTACGAGCAGTACTTC.

This clonotype was counted between two and nine times. The CDR3 loop reads CSARKTDTQYF. CDR3 coding DNA: TGCAGTGCTAGAAAAACAGATACGCAGTATTTT. The chain links TRBV20-1 to TRBJ2-3, with D unresolved. The germline CDR1 and CDR2 sequences are DFQATT and SNEGSKA (reference sequence). Trimming removed 2 bases at V and 3 bases at J, with 3 bases between. The CDR3 loop spans 11 amino acids.

V and J are TRBV14 and TRBJ2-1; 13 nucleotides match TRBD2. Matching the DNA end better, TRBJ2-7 makes the J call doubtful. This CDR3 is 17 amino acids long. Germline values: CDR1 SGHDN, CDR2 FVKESK. The CDR3 DNA reads TGTGCCAGCAGCCAAGAAGTGACTAGCGGGAGGAACAATGAGCAGTACTTC. Amino acids: CASSQEVTSGRNNEQYF.

The rearrangement links TRBV7-2 to TRBJ2-1, with 12 bases fitting TRBD2. Germline values: CDR1 SGHTA, CDR2 FQGNSA. V trimming: 3 bases; J trimming: 6 bases; junction bases outside the gene matches: 9. The CDR3 contains 17 residues. The CDR3 here is CASSFLTSGRSANEQFF. CDR3 bases: TGTGCCAGCAGCTTCCTGACTAGCGGGAGATCTGCCAATGAGCAGTTCTTC.

In this sample, this clonotype turned up a few times. The chain recombines TRBV11-2 with TRBJ2-1, with D perhaps given as TRBD1 or TRBD2 (7 bases each). This CDR3 is built from 14 residues. V shed 4 bases and J shed 9 bases, with 16 bases lying between them. Germline V gene sequence: CDR1 SGHAT, CDR2 FQNNGV. CDR3 sequence (DNA): TGTGCCAGCAGCTCGAACAGGGGCGGGGGTGAGCAGTTCTTC. Its translation is CASSSNRGGGEQFF.

The sample holds a few counts of this clonotype. CDR3: CASSVDVPDTQYF. The CDR3 nucleotides are TGTGCCAGCAGCGTTGACGTTCCAGATACGCAGTATTTT. The V and J genes are TRBV7-3 and TRBJ2-3, with no clear D. This CDR3 is 13 amino acids long. Trimming took off 5 bases at V and 4 bases at J, with 10 bases between the two ends. Germline V gene lookup returns CDR1 SGHTA and CDR2 FQGTGA.

This clonotype occurred a few times. The chain recombines TRBV3-1 with TRBJ2-7; possibly TRBD2 for D (5 bases). The germline V gene encodes CDR1 LGHDT and CDR2 YNNKEL (reference sequence). The CDR3 has 13 amino acids. Trimming shortened V by 0 bases and J by 7 bases, and 10 bases separated the two germline ends. The CDR3 protein is CASSQDGPGEQYF. CDR3 nucleotides: TGTGCCAGCAGCCAAGACGGGCCGGGGGAGCAGTACTTC.

The gene calls are TRBV10-3 and TRBJ2-3; tentative D call: TRBD2 (5 bases). The V gene lost 6 bases and the J gene lost 2 bases, with 15 bases spanning the gap. CDR3 length: 15 amino acids. The V gene's germline CDR1 is ENHRY and CDR2 SYGVKD. The CDR3, as DNA: TGTGCCATCAGGTCGGGCGGGCCCAACACAGATACGCAGTATTTT. Its protein is CAIRSGGPNTDTQYF.

The chain recombines TRBV15 with TRBJ1-5; no clear D gene. The CDR3 spans 12 residues. Trimming pared 2 bases from V and 5 bases from J, leaving 4 bases between. Germline CDR1 is LNHNV and CDR2 is YYDKDF (reference sequence). The CDR3 region is CATSRSYQPQHF. The CDR3 nucleotides read TGTGCCACCAGCAGAAGTTATCAGCCCCAGCATTTT.

The rearrangement uses TRBV13 and TRBJ2-5; 7 nucleotides line up with TRBD2. CDR1 is PRHDT and CDR2 is FYEKMQ in the germline V gene (reference sequence). V lost 5 bases and J lost 6; bases outside the gene matches: 9. This CDR3 has 14 amino acids. The CDR3 sequence is CASSITGTMQTQYF. For the CDR3, the DNA is TGTGCCAGCAGCATTACCGGGACTATGCAGACCCAGTACTTC.

The sample holds a few counts of this clonotype. This chain links TRBV27 with TRBJ1-1, with a possible D match to TRBD1 (6 bases). The CDR3 is 13 residues long. V was shortened by 6 bases and J by 2 bases, with 10 bases between the two germline ends. The germline V gene encodes CDR1 MNHEY and CDR2 SMNVEV (reference sequence). CDR3 sequence (DNA): TGTGCCAGCAGAGGGGGAGGCAACACTGAAGCTTTCTTT. Amino acid sequence: CASRGGGNTEAFF.

The chain uses TRBV29-1 and TRBJ1-2; 9 bases agree with TRBD1. The germline V gene encodes CDR1 SQVTM and CDR2 ANQGSEA. This CDR3 is 15 amino acids long. J gave up 8 bases and V 7 bases, and 17 bases lay outside the gene matches. The CDR3 region is CSASPLGGDRDGYTF. CDR3 nucleotides: TGCAGCGCCTCTCCTTTGGGTGGGGACAGGGACGGCTACACCTTC. Full variable domain (rest looked up from reference TRBV29-1 and TRBJ1-2): SAVISQKPSRDICQRGTSLTIQCQVDSQVTMMFWYRQQPGQSLTLIATANQGSEATYESGFVIDKFPISRPNLTFSTLTVSNMSPEDSSIYLCSASPLGGDRDGYTFGSGTRLTVV.

This chain connects TRBV20-1 to TRBJ2-3; D not certain. The CDR3 totals 12 residues. V was trimmed by 6 bases and J by 6 bases, leaving 13 bases between them. Germline CDR1 and CDR2: DFQATT and SNEGSKA (reference sequence). In DNA form, the CDR3 reads TGCAGTGCACCGATCCCGGAGGATACGCAGTATTTT. Translating it yields CSAPIPEDTQYF.

V and J are TRBV2 and TRBJ1-2, with D unresolved. The length of the CDR3 is 12 residues. From germline, CDR1 is SNHLY and CDR2 FYNNEI. In DNA form, the CDR3 reads TGTGGATCGAGGCTGACGGAGTATGGCTACACCTTC. It encodes CGSRLTEYGYTF. Full variable domain (rest looked up from reference TRBV2 and TRBJ1-2): EPEVTQTPSHQVTQMGQEVILRCVPISNHLYFYWYRQILGQKVEFLVSFYNNEISEKSEIFDDQFSVERPDGSNFTLKIRSTKLEDSAMYFCGSRLTEYGYTFGSGTRLTVV.

V usage is TRBV6-5 and J usage is TRBJ1-3; D might be TRBD1 (5 bases). Between the trimmed V and J ends, which lost 6 bases and 0 bases, there was a span of 12 bases. Germline CDR1 MNHEY, CDR2 SVGAGI. This CDR3 spans 15 amino acids. The CDR3 bases are TGTGCCAGCAGCCAGGACACCCTCTCTGGAAACACCATATATTTT. Translated: CASSQDTLSGNTIYF.

This clonotype was seen a handful of times. This chain connects TRBV4-1 to TRBJ1-6; D unclear. Deletions cut 1 base from V and 10 bases from J, with 8 bases between. The length of the CDR3 is 13 residues. CDR1 is MGHRA and CDR2 is YSYEKL in the germline V gene. CDR3 residues: CASSQVTGSPLHF. In DNA form, the CDR3 reads TGCGCCAGCAGCCAAGTCACCGGGTCACCCCTCCACTTT.

The CDR3 reads CSASASGGAGSYNEQFF. The DNA of the CDR3 is TGCAGTGCTAGTGCTAGCGGGGGGGCTGGGTCCTACAATGAGCAGTTCTTC. The chain couples TRBV20-1 to TRBJ2-1; 12 nucleotides align to TRBD2. With V trimmed by 3 bases and J by 1 base, 7 bases remained unmatched. Germline values: CDR1 DFQATT, CDR2 SNEGSKA (reference sequence). CDR3 length equals 17 residues.

In this sample, this clonotype turned up a few times. This sequence joins TRBV25-1 and TRBJ1-1; D gene ambiguous. CDR3 length equals 16 residues. The V and J ends lost 3 bases and 2 bases respectively, with 16 bases between them. Germline loops: CDR1 MGHDK, CDR2 SYGVNS. The CDR3 protein is CASSETSARVNTEAFF. The CDR3 DNA sequence: TGTGCCAGCAGTGAGACCTCGGCGAGGGTTAACACTGAAGCTTTCTTT.

The chain has TRBV20-1 and TRBJ1-4, with D perhaps TRBD1 (5 bases). The CDR3 length is 14 residues. The germline V and J ends were trimmed by 6 bases and 8 bases, with 19 bases remaining between them. In germline, CDR1 is DFQATT, CDR2 SNEGSKA (reference sequence). The CDR3 bases are TGCAGTGCGAAGAGGCCCAGTGGGGGAGAAAAACTGTTTTTT. Residues: CSAKRPSGGEKLFF.

This clonotype came up a few times. The chain joins TRBV9 to TRBJ2-7; D call uncertain. Trimming stripped 3 bases from V and 6 bases from J, with 19 bases between. This CDR3 contains 15 residues. Per the germline V gene, CDR1 is SGDLS and CDR2 is YYNGEE. Written as DNA, the CDR3 is TGTGCCAGCAGCGCCAGATCGGACCTGTTTGGCGAGCAGTACTTC. Its protein product is CASSARSDLFGEQYF.

The chain joins TRBV30 to TRBJ1-2; tentative D call: TRBD1 (6 bases). The CDR3 extends over 14 amino acids. CDR1 is GTSNPN and CDR2 is SVGIG in the germline V gene (reference sequence). V gave up 8 bases and J gave up 4 bases, with 20 bases separating them. CDR3 sequence reads: CASPPGGAFYGYTF. The DNA for the CDR3 is TGTGCCAGTCCTCCTGGGGGGGCTTTCTATGGCTACACCTTC. Drawing the rest from reference TRBV30 and TRBJ1-2, the complete variable domain is SQTIHQWPATLVQPVGSPLSLECTVEGTSNPNLYWYRQAAGRGLQLLFYSVGIGQISSEVPQNLSASRPQDRQFILSSKKLLLSDSGFYLCASPPGGAFYGYTFGSGTRLTVV.